The subject of this entry is one TCR beta chain. This specimen belongs to a study of graft-versus-host responses after intestinal transplantation. The data were produced by immunoSEQ multiplex PCR, yet TCRdb's version contains in-frame clones alone and is incomplete. The sample has 12,000 to 15,000 clones, about 95% seen once. From germline, CDR1 is MNHEY and CDR2 SMNVEV (reference sequence). Trimming cost V 5 bases and J 3 bases; bases outside gene matches: 6. This CDR3 is built from 15 residues. The sequence was obtained from a human patient who received an intestinal transplant, so some T cells may come from the graft donor. The material sequenced was PBMCs, taken 9 days after transplant. The chain is built from TRBV27 and TRBJ2-3; 9 nucleotides align to TRBD2. CDR3 region: CASSPTSGKTDTQYF. CDR3 coding DNA: TGTGCCAGCAGTCCGACTAGCGGAAAAACAGATACGCAGTATTTT.